This T cell receptor (beta chain) emerged from a study of cytomegalovirus exposure and HLA in healthy donors. Notes on the study in general: A missense variant in DCLRE1C was later tied to TCR beta V- and J-gene trimming. Productive rates of about 87% or about 30% were seen for most TCR beta V segments in an earlier analysis.

As to this clone: Its target is unknown.

A multiplex PCR was run with 60 Vbeta primers and 13 Jbeta primers. Assay used: immunoSEQ multiplex PCR; TCRdb lists only in-frame clones, some missing. The data show 100,000 to 150,000 clones, with around 80% seen just once and around 1% held by the top ten. Sequencing was done on a sample of PBMCs. This TCR came from a woman aged 30 to 39 in good health and CMV-seronegative.

The CDR3 is CAISARDRGESWEQYF. CDR3 DNA: TGTGCCATCAGCGCAAGGGACAGGGGGGAAAGTTGGGAGCAGTACTTC. The chain joins TRBV10-3 to TRBJ2-7; 11 bases map to TRBD1. There are 16 residues in the CDR3. The V and J ends lost 6 bases and 7 bases, in that order; junction bases with no gene match: 14. CDR1 and CDR2 (germline): ENHRY, SYGVKD.